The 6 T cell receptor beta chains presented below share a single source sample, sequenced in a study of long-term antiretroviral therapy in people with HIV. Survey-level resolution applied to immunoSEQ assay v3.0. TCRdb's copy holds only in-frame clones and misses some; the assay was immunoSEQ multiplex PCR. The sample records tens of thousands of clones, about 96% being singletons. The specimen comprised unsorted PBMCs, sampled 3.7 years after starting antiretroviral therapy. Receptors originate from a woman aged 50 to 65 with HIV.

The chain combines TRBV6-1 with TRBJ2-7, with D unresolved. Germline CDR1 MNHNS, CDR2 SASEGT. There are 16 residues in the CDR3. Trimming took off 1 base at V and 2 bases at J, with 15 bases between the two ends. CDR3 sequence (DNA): TGTGCCAGCAGTGAAGGGGCTTACGTCCTTCCCTACGAGCAGTACTTC. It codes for CASSEGAYVLPYEQYF.

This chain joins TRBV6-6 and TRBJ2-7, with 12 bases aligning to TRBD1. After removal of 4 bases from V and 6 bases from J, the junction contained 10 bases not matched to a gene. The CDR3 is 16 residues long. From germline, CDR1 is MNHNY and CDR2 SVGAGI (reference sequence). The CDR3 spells CASSSSDGTGGTEQYF. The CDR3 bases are TGTGCCAGCAGTTCGTCTGATGGGACAGGGGGCACCGAGCAGTACTTC.

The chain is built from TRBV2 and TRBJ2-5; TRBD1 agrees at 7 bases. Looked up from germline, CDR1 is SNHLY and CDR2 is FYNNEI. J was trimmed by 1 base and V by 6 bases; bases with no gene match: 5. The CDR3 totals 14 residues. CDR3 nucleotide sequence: TGTGCCAGCAGCCTCGGGACAGCCCAAGAGACCCAGTACTTC. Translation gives CASSLGTAQETQYF.

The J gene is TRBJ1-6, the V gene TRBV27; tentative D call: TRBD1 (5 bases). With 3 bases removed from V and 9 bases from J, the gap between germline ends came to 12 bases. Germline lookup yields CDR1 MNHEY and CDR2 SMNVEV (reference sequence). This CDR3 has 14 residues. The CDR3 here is CASSFGGDGSPLHF. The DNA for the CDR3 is TGTGCCAGCAGTTTCGGGGGGGACGGTTCACCCCTCCACTTT.

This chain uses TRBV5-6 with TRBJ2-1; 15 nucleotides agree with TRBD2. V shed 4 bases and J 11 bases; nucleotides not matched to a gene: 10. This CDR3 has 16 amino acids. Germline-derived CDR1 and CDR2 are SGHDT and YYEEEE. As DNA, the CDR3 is TGTGCCAGCAGCCGCAGGACTAGCGGGGGGGCCTCACAGCAGTTCTTC. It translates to CASSRRTSGGASQQFF.

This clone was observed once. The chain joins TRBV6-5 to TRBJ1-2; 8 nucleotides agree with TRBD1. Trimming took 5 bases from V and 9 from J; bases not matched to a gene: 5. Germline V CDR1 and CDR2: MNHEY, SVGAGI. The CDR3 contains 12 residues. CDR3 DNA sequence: TGTGCCAGCAGTAACGGACAGGGAAGCTACACCTTC. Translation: CASSNGQGSYTF.